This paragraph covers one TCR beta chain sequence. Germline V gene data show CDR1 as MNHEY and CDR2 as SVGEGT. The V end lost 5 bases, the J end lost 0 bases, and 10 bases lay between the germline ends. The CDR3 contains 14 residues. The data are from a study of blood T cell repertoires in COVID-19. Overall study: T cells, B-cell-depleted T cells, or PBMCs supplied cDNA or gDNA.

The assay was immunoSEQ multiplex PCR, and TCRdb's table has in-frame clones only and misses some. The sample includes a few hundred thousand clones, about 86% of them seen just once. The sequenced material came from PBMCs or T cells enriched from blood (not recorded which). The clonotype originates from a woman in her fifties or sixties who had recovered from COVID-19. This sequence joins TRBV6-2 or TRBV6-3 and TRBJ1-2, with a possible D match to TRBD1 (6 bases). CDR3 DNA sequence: TGTGCCAGCAGTCAGCGGACAGCTAACTATGGCTACACCTTC. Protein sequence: CASSQRTANYGYTF.